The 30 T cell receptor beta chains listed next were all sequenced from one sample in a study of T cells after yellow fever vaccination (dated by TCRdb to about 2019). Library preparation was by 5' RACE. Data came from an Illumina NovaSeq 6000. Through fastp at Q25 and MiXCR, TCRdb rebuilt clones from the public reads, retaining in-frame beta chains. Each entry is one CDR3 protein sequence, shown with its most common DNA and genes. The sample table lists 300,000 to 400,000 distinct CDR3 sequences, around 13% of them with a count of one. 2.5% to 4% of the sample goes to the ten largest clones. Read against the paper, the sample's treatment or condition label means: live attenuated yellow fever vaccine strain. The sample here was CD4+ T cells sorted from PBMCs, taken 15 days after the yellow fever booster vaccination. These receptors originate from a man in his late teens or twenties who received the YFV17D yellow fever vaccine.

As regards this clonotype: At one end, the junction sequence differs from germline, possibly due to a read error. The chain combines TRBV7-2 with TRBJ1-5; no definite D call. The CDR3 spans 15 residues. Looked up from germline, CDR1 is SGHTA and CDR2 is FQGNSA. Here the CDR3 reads CASSLQGFSSQPQHF. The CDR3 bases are TGTGCCAGCAGCTTACAAGGGTTCAGCAGTCAGCCCCAGCATTTT.

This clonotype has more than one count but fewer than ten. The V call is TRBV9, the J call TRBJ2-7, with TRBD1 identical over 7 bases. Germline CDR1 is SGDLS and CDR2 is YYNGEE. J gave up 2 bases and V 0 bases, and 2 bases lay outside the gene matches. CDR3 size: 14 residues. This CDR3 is CASSVEQGPYEQYF. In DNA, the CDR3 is TGTGCCAGCAGCGTAGAACAGGGGCCCTACGAGCAGTACTTC.

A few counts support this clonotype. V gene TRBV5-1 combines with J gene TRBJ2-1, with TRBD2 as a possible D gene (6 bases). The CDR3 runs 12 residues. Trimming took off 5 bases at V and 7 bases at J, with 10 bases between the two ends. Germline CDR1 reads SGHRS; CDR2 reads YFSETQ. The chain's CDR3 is CASRGGGNEQFF. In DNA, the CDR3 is TGCGCCAGCAGGGGGGGAGGTAATGAGCAGTTCTTC.

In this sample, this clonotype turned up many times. For the CDR3, the DNA is TGTGCCAGCAGTTACGAGCGGGGGGGCACAGATACGCAGTATTTT. Its protein product is CASSYERGGTDTQYF. The chain has TRBV6-5 and TRBJ2-3; 9 bases align to TRBD2. CDR1 is MNHEY, CDR2 SVGAGI, per germline. The CDR3 length is 15 residues. The trim removed 2 bases at V and 1 base at J, leaving 1 base unmatched.

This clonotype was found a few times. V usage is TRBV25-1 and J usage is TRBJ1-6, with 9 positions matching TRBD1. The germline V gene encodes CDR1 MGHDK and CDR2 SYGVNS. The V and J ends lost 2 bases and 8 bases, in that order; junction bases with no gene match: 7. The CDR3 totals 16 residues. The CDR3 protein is CASSELKTGGDSPLHF. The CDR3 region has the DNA TGTGCCAGCAGTGAACTTAAGACAGGGGGTGATTCACCCCTCCACTTT.

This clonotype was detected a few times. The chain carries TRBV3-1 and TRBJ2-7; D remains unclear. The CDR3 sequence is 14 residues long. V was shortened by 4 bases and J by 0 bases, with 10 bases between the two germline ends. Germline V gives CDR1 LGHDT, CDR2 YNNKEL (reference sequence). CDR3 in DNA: TGTGCCAGCAGCCCAGTGGTGGACTCCTACGAGCAGTACTTC. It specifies CASSPVVDSYEQYF.

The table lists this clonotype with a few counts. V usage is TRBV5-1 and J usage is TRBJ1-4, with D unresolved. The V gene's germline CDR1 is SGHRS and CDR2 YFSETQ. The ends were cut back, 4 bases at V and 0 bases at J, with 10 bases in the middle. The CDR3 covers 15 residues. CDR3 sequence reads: CASSPLGTTNEKLFF. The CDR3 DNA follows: TGCGCCAGCAGCCCCCTGGGGACAACTAATGAAAAACTGTTTTTT.

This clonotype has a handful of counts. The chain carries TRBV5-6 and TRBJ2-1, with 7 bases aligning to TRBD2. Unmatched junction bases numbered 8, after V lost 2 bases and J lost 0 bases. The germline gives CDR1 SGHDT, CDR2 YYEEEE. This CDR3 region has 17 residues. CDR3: CASSFGSGAYSYNEQFF. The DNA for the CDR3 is TGTGCCAGCAGCTTTGGGAGCGGGGCCTACTCCTACAATGAGCAGTTCTTC.

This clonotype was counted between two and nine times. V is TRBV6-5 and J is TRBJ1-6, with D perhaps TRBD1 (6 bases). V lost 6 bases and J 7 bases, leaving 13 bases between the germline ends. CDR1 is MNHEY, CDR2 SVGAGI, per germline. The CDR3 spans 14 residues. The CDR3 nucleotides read TGTGCCAGCAGACAGGGCCCCCGAAATTCACCCCTCCACTTT. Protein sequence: CASRQGPRNSPLHF.

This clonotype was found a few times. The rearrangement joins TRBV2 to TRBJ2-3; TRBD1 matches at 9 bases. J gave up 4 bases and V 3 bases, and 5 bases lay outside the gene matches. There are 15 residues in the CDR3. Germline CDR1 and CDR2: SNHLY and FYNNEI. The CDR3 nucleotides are TGTGCCAGCAGTGACCACGGACAGGGGTCAGATACGCAGTATTTT. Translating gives CASSDHGQGSDTQYF.

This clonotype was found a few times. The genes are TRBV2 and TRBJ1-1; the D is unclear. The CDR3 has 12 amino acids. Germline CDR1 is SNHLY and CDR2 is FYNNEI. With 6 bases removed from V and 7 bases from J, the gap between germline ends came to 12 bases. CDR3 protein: CASRVPLGEAFF. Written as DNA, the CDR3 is TGTGCCAGCAGGGTTCCCTTAGGTGAAGCTTTCTTT.

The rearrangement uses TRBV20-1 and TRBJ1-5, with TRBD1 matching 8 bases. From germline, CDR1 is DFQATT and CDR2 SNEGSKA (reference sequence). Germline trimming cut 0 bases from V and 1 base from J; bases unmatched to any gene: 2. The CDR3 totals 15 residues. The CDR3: CSARDRQGSNQPQHF. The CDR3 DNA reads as TGCAGTGCTAGAGACCGACAGGGGAGCAATCAGCCCCAGCATTTT.

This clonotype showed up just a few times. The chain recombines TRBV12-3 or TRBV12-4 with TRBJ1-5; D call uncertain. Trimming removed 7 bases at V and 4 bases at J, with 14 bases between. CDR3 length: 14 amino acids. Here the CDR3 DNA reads TGTGCCAGCACCGAAAGTTCGATAAATCAGCCCCAGCATTTT. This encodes CASTESSINQPQHF.

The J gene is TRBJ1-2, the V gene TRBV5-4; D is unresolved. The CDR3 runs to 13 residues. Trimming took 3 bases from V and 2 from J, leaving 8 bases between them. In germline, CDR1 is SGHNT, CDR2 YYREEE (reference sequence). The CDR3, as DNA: TGTGCCAGCAGCTATGACGAGAACTATGGCTACACCTTC. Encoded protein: CASSYDENYGYTF.

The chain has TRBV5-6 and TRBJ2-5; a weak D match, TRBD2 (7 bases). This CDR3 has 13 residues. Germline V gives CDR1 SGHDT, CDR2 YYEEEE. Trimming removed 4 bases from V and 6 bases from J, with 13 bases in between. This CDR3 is CASSRDGGQTQYF. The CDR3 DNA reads TGTGCCAGCAGCAGAGACGGGGGGCAGACCCAGTACTTC.

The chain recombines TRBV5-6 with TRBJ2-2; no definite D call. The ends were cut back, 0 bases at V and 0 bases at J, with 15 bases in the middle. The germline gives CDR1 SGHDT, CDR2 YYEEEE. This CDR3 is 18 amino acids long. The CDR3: CASSLAWTSYSNTGELFF. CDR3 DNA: TGTGCCAGCAGCTTGGCCTGGACCAGCTACTCGAACACCGGGGAGCTGTTTTTT.

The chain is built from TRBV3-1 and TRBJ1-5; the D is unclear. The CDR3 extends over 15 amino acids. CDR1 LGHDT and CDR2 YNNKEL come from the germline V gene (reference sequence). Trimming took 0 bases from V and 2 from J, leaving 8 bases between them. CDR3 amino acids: CASSQDTGGNQPQHF. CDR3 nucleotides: TGTGCCAGCAGCCAAGATACTGGGGGCAATCAGCCCCAGCATTTT.

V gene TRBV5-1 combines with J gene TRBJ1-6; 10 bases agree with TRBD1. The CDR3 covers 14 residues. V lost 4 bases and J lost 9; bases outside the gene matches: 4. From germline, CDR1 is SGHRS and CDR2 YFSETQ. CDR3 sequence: CASSSGQGGSPLHF. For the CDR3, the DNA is TGCGCCAGCAGCAGCGGACAGGGGGGTTCACCCCTCCACTTT. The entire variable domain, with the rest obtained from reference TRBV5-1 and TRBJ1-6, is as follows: KAGVTQTPRYLIKTRGQQVTLSCSPISGHRSVSWYQQTPGQGLQFLFEYFSETQRNKGNFPGRFSGRQFSNSRSEMNVSTLELGDSALYLCASSSGQGGSPLHFGNGTRLTVT.

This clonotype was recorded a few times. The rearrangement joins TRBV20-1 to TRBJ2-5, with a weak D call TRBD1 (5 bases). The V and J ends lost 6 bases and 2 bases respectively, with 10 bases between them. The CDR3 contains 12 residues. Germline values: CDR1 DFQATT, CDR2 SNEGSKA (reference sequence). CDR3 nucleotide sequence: TGCAGTGCGCCCAGGGTTCAAGAGACCCAGTACTTC. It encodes CSAPRVQETQYF.

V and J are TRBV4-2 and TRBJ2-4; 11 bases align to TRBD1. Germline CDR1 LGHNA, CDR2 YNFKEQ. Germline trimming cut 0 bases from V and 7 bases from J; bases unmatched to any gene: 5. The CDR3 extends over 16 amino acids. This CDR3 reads CASSQESGTGGNIQYF. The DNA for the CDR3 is TGTGCCAGCAGCCAAGAATCCGGGACAGGGGGGAACATTCAGTACTTC.

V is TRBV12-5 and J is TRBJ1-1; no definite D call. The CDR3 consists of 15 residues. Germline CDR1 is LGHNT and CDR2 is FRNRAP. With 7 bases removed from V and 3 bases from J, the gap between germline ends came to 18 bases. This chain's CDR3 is CASAPGELWYTEAFF. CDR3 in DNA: TGTGCTAGTGCTCCCGGGGAGTTATGGTACACTGAAGCTTTCTTT.

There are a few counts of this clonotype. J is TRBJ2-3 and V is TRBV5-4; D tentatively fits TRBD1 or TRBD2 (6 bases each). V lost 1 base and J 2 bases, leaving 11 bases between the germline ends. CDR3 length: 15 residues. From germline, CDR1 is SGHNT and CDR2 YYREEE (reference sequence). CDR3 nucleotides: TGTGCCAGCAGCTTGTCGGGGGCCAACACAGATACGCAGTATTTT. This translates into CASSLSGANTDTQYF.

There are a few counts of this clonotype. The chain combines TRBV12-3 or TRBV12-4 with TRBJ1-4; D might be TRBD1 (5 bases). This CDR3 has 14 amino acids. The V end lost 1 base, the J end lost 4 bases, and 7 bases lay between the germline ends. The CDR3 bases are TGTGCCAGCAGTTTAGGGACACTTAATGAAAAACTGTTTTTT. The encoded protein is CASSLGTLNEKLFF.

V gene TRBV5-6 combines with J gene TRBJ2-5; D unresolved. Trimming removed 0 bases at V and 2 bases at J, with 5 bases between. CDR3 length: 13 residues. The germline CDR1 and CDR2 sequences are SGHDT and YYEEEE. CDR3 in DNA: TGTGCCAGCAGCTTGGAGTGGCAAGAGACCCAGTACTTC. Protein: CASSLEWQETQYF.

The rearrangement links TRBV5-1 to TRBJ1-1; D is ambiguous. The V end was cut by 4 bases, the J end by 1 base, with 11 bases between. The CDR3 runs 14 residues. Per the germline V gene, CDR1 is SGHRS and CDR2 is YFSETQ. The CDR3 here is CASSPRLGNTEAFF. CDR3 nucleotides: TGCGCCAGCAGCCCCCGACTGGGGAACACTGAAGCTTTCTTT.

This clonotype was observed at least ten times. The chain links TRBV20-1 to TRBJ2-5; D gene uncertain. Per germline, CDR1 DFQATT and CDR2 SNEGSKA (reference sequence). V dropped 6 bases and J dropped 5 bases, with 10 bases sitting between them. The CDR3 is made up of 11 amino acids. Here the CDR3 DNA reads TGCAGTGCGCCGAAAGGGGAGACCCAGTACTTC. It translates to CSAPKGETQYF.

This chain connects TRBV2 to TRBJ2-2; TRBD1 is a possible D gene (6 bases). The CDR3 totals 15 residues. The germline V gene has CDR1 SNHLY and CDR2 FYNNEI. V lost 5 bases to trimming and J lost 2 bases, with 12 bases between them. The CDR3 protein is CASSPGHANTGELFF. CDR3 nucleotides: TGTGCCAGCAGTCCGGGACACGCTAACACCGGGGAGCTGTTTTTT.

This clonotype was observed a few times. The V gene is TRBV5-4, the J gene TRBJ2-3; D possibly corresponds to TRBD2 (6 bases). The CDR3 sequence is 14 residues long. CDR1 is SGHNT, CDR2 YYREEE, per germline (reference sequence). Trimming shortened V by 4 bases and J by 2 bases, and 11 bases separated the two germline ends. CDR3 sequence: CASSQAGTTDTQYF. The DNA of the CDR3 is TGTGCCAGCAGCCAGGCGGGAACCACAGATACGCAGTATTTT.

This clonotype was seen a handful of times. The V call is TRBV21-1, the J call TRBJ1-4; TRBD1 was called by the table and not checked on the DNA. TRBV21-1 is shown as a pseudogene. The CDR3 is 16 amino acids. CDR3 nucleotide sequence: TGTGCCAGCAGCAAAGCTCCCGGCATACGTAATGAAAAACTGTTTTTT. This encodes CASSKAPGIRNEKLFF.

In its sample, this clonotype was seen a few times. The DNA for the CDR3 is TGTGCCAGCAGCCCGCAAACAGGGCGGTACACTGAAGCTTTCTTT. It is translated as CASSPQTGRYTEAFF. V is TRBV11-2 and J is TRBJ1-1, with D perhaps matching TRBD1 (6 bases). This CDR3 comprises 15 residues. V dropped 5 bases and J dropped 3 bases, with 16 bases sitting between them. Germline V gene data show CDR1 as SGHAT and CDR2 as FQNNGV.